Each of the 25 T cell receptor beta chains below was sequenced from the same sample in a study of PD-1 blockade in classical Hodgkin lymphoma. Every single patient, without exception, relapsed after autologous stem cell transplantation, and brentuximab vedotin exposure varied. Assay: immunoSEQ multiplex PCR; the TCRdb copy retains only in-frame clones and omits some. The data hold 150,000 or so clones, with less than 80% observed a single time. The material sequenced was peripheral blood mononuclear cells (PBMCs), taken before the second cycle of nivolumab. Receptor source: a human donor with classical Hodgkin lymphoma.

The chain joins TRBV6-5 to TRBJ1-1; D possibly corresponds to TRBD1 (5 bases). The V end was cut by 3 bases, the J end by 3 bases, with 8 bases between. Germline CDR1 is MNHEY and CDR2 is SVGAGI. This CDR3 spans 13 amino acids. The CDR3 nucleotides read TGTGCCAGCAGTTATAGACAGTACACTGAAGCTTTCTTT. Amino acids: CASSYRQYTEAFF.

This clone was seen a single time. This rearrangement joins TRBV6-6 to TRBJ1-2; tentatively, D is TRBD1 (6 bases). V lost 2 bases, J lost 4 bases, and 8 bases lay in between. The CDR3 runs to 13 residues. Per germline, CDR1 MNHNY and CDR2 SVGAGI (reference sequence). The CDR3 protein is CASSYGQLYGYTF. The CDR3 nucleotides read TGTGCCAGCAGTTACGGACAGCTCTATGGCTACACCTTC.

Worth noting for this clone: One end of the junction fails to match germline, which may point to a read error. The rearrangement uses TRBV4-2 and TRBJ1-2; D ambiguous. CDR3 length: 14 residues. Germline assignment: CDR1 LGHNA and CDR2 YNFKEQ. CDR3 sequence: CVSRPVYEGPGYTF. DNA of the CDR3: TGTGTCAGCAGACCCGTATATGAGGGTCCAGGCTACACCTTC.

The rearrangement joins TRBV6-5 to TRBJ1-1; 9 nucleotides match TRBD1. The germline V gene encodes CDR1 MNHEY and CDR2 SVGAGI. This CDR3 has 12 amino acids. V was clipped by 6 bases and J by 10 bases; unmatched bases: 6. The CDR3 DNA sequence: TGTGCCAGCAGACCGGGACAGGGAACAGCTTTCTTT. It is translated as CASRPGQGTAFF.

This clone was recorded once. This chain uses TRBV19 with TRBJ2-5, with D perhaps TRBD1 (5 bases). The V end lost 0 bases, the J end lost 4 bases, and 6 bases lay between the germline ends. The CDR3 has 13 residues. The germline V gene encodes CDR1 LNHDA and CDR2 SQIVND (reference sequence). Written as DNA, the CDR3 is TGTGCCAGTAGTATAGATACAGGAGAGACCCAGTACTTC. Translated: CASSIDTGETQYF.

This clone showed up just a few times. This rearrangement joins TRBV13 to TRBJ2-7; D is perhaps TRBD1 or TRBD2 (5 bases each). CDR1 and CDR2 from the germline V gene are PRHDT and FYEKMQ (reference sequence). The CDR3 extends over 14 amino acids. V lost 6 bases, J lost 2 bases, and 14 bases lay in between. The CDR3 is CASRPLGETYEQYF. As DNA, the CDR3 is TGTGCCAGCAGACCACTGGGGGAAACCTACGAGCAGTACTTC.

The chain couples TRBV18 to TRBJ1-1, with 9 bases lining up with TRBD1. The ends lost 4 bases at V and 7 bases at J; junction bases unmatched: 13. Germline CDR1 KGHSH, CDR2 LQKENI. The CDR3 sequence is 16 residues long. The CDR3 sequence: CASSLSTGGALNEAFF. CDR3 bases: TGTGCCAGCTCACTAAGCACAGGGGGCGCGCTTAATGAAGCTTTCTTT.

The V and J genes are TRBV9 and TRBJ2-7; 8 nucleotides agree with TRBD2. This CDR3 region has 14 residues. V lost 0 bases and J lost 5; bases outside the gene matches: 4. The germline gives CDR1 SGDLS, CDR2 YYNGEE. The DNA of the CDR3 is TGTGCCAGCAGCGTAGAAGGCGGGAGGAACGAGCAGTACTTC. Translated: CASSVEGGRNEQYF.

For the CDR3, the DNA is TGTGCCAGCAGTTTAACCAGGGCGAGTATAGCAGATACGCAGTATTTT. This gives the protein CASSLTRASIADTQYF. The chain employs TRBV28 and TRBJ2-3, with a weak D call TRBD1 (5 bases). Germline V gene sequence: CDR1 MDHEN, CDR2 SYDVKM. Deletions cut 2 bases from V and 4 bases from J, with 16 bases between. The CDR3 runs to 16 residues.

The chain links TRBV7-2 to TRBJ2-2, with 10 nucleotides matching TRBD2. Germline V gene lookup returns CDR1 SGHTA and CDR2 FQGNSA. The V segment lost 0 bases and the J segment 3 bases; nucleotides outside the gene matches: 1. The CDR3 consists of 16 residues. CDR3 sequence: CASSLAAGGYTGELFF. The CDR3 region has the DNA TGTGCCAGCAGCTTAGCAGCGGGGGGGTACACCGGGGAGCTGTTTTTT.

The chain is built from TRBV6-5 and TRBJ2-1; 8 bases are shared with TRBD2. Germline lookup yields CDR1 MNHEY and CDR2 SVGAGI. J gave up 7 bases and V 7 bases, and 6 bases lay outside the gene matches. CDR3 length: 13 residues. For the CDR3, the DNA is TGTGCCAGCACCACGGGACTAGTGAATGAGCAGTTCTTC. It specifies CASTTGLVNEQFF.

The V and J genes are TRBV4-3 and TRBJ2-2, with 10 bases identical to TRBD1. Germline V gives CDR1 LGHNA, CDR2 YSLEER. The V segment lost 0 bases and the J segment 4 bases; nucleotides outside the gene matches: 8. The CDR3 totals 18 residues. CDR3 amino acids: CASSQELGQGPGTGELFF. The CDR3 bases are TGCGCCAGCAGCCAAGAGCTGGGACAGGGGCCGGGCACCGGGGAGCTGTTTTTT.

The rearrangement joins TRBV4-2 to TRBJ2-2; the D call may be TRBD1 or TRBD2 (5 bases each). With 4 bases removed from V and 0 bases from J, the gap between germline ends came to 15 bases. This CDR3 has 17 residues. Germline-derived CDR1 and CDR2 are LGHNA and YNFKEQ. The CDR3 sequence is CASSRGVDPSNTGELFF. The CDR3 coding sequence is TGTGCCAGCAGCCGAGGGGTAGACCCTTCGAACACCGGGGAGCTGTTTTTT.

V is TRBV10-3 and J is TRBJ1-6; 7 bases map to TRBD1. Germline CDR1 is ENHRY and CDR2 is SYGVKD. The CDR3 is made up of 14 amino acids. The trim removed 5 bases at V and 9 bases at J, leaving 7 bases unmatched. The CDR3 reads CAISSDRAGSPLHF. CDR3 sequence (DNA): TGTGCCATCAGTTCCGACAGGGCCGGTTCACCCCTCCACTTT.

V is TRBV27 and J is TRBJ1-2, with TRBD1 identical over 7 bases. The germline gives CDR1 MNHEY, CDR2 SMNVEV (reference sequence). This CDR3 has 12 amino acids. V shed 8 bases, J shed 8 bases, and the junction held 8 bases outside the gene matches. The CDR3 DNA reads as TGTGCCAGCGGAAGACAGGGAGACGGCTACACCTTC. The encoded protein is CASGRQGDGYTF.

The chain employs TRBV5-5 and TRBJ2-5; TRBD1 aligns across 10 bases. The DNA end is more similar to TRBJ2-7, so the J call may be wrong. The CDR3 is 14 amino acids. CDR1 is SGHKS, CDR2 YYEKEE, per germline (reference sequence). The CDR3 loop is CASSKGQGSYEQYF. As DNA, the CDR3 is TGTGCCAGCAGCAAGGGACAGGGGTCCTACGAGCAGTACTTC.

The chain couples TRBV6-6 to TRBJ1-2; maybe TRBD1 (5 bases). The CDR3 has 15 residues. CDR1 is MNHNY, CDR2 SVGAGI, per germline (reference sequence). Trimming took off 7 bases at V and 3 bases at J, with 18 bases between the two ends. CDR3 amino acids: CASKDGHARDYGYTF. The CDR3 nucleotides read TGTGCCAGCAAAGATGGACACGCCCGGGACTATGGCTACACCTTC.

The chain joins TRBV10-3 to TRBJ2-7, with TRBD2 as a possible D gene (5 bases). Germline CDR1 ENHRY, CDR2 SYGVKD. V was shortened by 4 bases and J by 2 bases, with 18 bases between the two germline ends. The CDR3 runs to 16 residues. CDR3 residues: CAISAPSAVGTYEQYF. The CDR3 DNA follows: TGTGCCATCAGTGCCCCGTCGGCCGTCGGGACCTACGAGCAGTACTTC.

The gene calls are TRBV9 and TRBJ2-5; tentative D call: TRBD2 (7 bases). The germline V gene encodes CDR1 SGDLS and CDR2 YYNGEE. The CDR3 is made up of 13 amino acids. The V and J ends lost 2 bases and 5 bases respectively, with 10 bases between them. This CDR3 reads CASSVGGRETQYF. The CDR3 coding sequence is TGTGCCAGCAGCGTCGGGGGGCGGGAGACCCAGTACTTC.

The chain carries TRBV6-5 and TRBJ2-3; D is perhaps TRBD2 (5 bases). Trimming shortened V by 2 bases and J by 6 bases, and 12 bases separated the two germline ends. In germline, CDR1 is MNHEY, CDR2 SVGAGI. The CDR3 sequence is 14 residues long. The CDR3 region is CASSYTPTGDTQYF. CDR3 sequence (DNA): TGTGCCAGCAGTTACACCCCGACGGGGGATACGCAGTATTTT.

CDR3 in DNA: TGTGCCAGCAGCCTGGGACTAGCGGGAATCTACGAGCAGTACTTC. Translated, it gives CASSLGLAGIYEQYF. The rearrangement uses TRBV6-5 and TRBJ2-5, with 13 positions matching TRBD2. The DNA end is a closer match to TRBJ2-7, so the J assignment may be wrong. Per germline, CDR1 MNHEY and CDR2 SVGAGI. The CDR3 consists of 15 residues.

The chain links TRBV19 to TRBJ2-1, with a possible D match to TRBD2 (5 bases). Germline V gives CDR1 LNHDA, CDR2 SQIVND (reference sequence). CDR3 length: 17 amino acids. V lost 1 base, J lost 3 bases, and 16 bases lay in between. CDR3 in amino acids: CASSIGGGINRYNEQFF. For the CDR3, the DNA is TGTGCCAGTAGTATAGGTGGAGGAATCAATCGCTACAATGAGCAGTTCTTC.

J is TRBJ2-7 and V is TRBV4-3; 8 nucleotides agree with TRBD1. This CDR3 has 15 residues. CDR1 and CDR2 (germline): LGHNA, YSLEER. V was pared by 0 bases and J by 1 base, with 2 bases of the junction left unmatched. CDR3: CASSQDRGQSYEQYF. In DNA, the CDR3 is TGCGCCAGCAGCCAAGACAGGGGGCAGTCCTACGAGCAGTACTTC.

In this sample, this clone turned up a few times. This chain links TRBV7-6 with TRBJ2-7, with D perhaps matching TRBD1 or TRBD2 (5 bases each). Germline loops: CDR1 SGHVS, CDR2 FNYEAQ. Trimming cost V 2 bases and J 0 bases, with 14 bases left between them. The CDR3 is made up of 16 amino acids. The CDR3 sequence is CASSLYEGESSYEQYF. CDR3 DNA: TGTGCCAGCAGCTTATACGAAGGGGAGAGCTCCTACGAGCAGTACTTC. Drawing the rest from reference TRBV7-6 and TRBJ2-7, the complete variable domain is GAGVSQSPRYKVTKRGQDVALRCDPISGHVSLYWYRQALGQGPEFLTYFNYEAQQDKSGLPNDRFSAERPEGSISTLTIQRTEQRDSAMYRCASSLYEGESSYEQYFGPGTRLTVT.

V is TRBV6-5 and J is TRBJ2-3, with TRBD2 identical over 12 bases. This CDR3 is built from 14 residues. The V gene end was trimmed by 7 bases and the J gene end by 6 bases; junction bases not matched to a gene: 5. Germline V gene data show CDR1 as MNHEY and CDR2 as SVGAGI. The CDR3 region has the DNA TGTGCCAGCACCGGACTAGCGGGACGGGATACGCAGTATTTT. Translation gives CASTGLAGRDTQYF.